The T cell receptor beta chain under discussion was sequenced for a study of beta chain features in type 1 diabetes (dated by TCRdb to about 2018). Study-level background: Patients and healthy donors did not differ in mean age, gender distribution, total cell number or subset yield. A total of roughly 100 million sorted cells were examined across all samples, and RNA yield correlated strongly with the number of cells per subset. The study compared TCRB repertoires of sorted circulating CD4+ T cell subsets between recently diagnosed type 1 diabetes patients and matched healthy donors. Regulatory and stem cell-like memory subsets were isolated from only 8 patients and about eight healthy donors, whereas naive and central memory subsets came from all 30 or so donors. Results the study describes overall, beyond this receptor: Patients with type 1 diabetes made fewer insertions and deleted more nucleotides at VDJ recombination sites, implying thymic rearrangement abnormalities. Naive, central memory and regulatory TCRB repertoires appeared to be more similar among patients than among healthy donors. Only small numbers of individuals were included in the HLA sub-analyses, which left unresolved whether HLA type had any influence on TCRB rearrangement. PCR might favor shorter templates, but patient and control samples were amplified and corrected together, so any skew would affect both groups equally. In all four CD4+ subsets, TCRB CDR3 length was moderately but significantly shorter in type 1 diabetes patients. Because cDNA rather than genomic DNA was sequenced, highly expressing activated cells could have been over-represented, although no difference in activation and CD3 levels was found between groups.

From each donor, a single peripheral blood sample of 100 to 150 mL on average was drawn into heparinised tubes. Using a panel that included CD45RO, CCR7, CD25, CD127, CD95 and CD27, naive, central memory, regulatory and stem cell-like memory CD4+ T cells were sorted on a BD FACSAria II. Purity was above 95% for every sorted population. PBMCs were isolated right away by Lymphoprep density gradient centrifugation and were stained directly, without culture. To minimize batch effects, samples were stained and sorted in pairs, one healthy donor with one patient per experiment. Including cysteine and phenylalanine, the CDR3 has 13 amino acids. Only CDR3 DNA is held: 39 bases, read in frame from base 1. CDR1 is given as SGHVS and CDR2 as FQNEAQ, both from the germline V gene. V is pared back by 7 bases and J by 4 bases, with 12 bases lying between the germline termini. The entire amount of isolated RNA was reverse transcribed using the High Capacity cDNA Reverse Transcription Kit, so the sequenced TCRB transcripts were expressed ones. Deep immunoSEQ sequencing was performed on naive, central memory and regulatory T cell samples, with an average of approximately 3.9 million total reads per sample. Sorted cells were lysed in RLT buffer, and RNA was extracted using DNase-treated RNeasy Micro or Mini kits according to cell number. To prevent cross-contamination, every cell subset was processed on its own, while patient and healthy donor samples were processed together. TCRB sequences were amplified from cDNA with the immunoSEQ multiplex PCR, producing 87-bp fragments spanning the CDR3 region. Amplicons were sequenced on the Illumina HiSeq platform. From the authors' description of their analysis: PCR bias was corrected computationally using synthetic template baselines, and reads within Hamming distance 2 were collapsed, with unmergeable singletons discarded. Reads were aligned against IMGT to assign V, D and J genes, CDR3 length and insertions or deletions at six rearrangement sites. Within each subset, clonotype counts were normalized to the number of sorted cells before true diversity and Gini coefficients were calculated with the tcR R package. The overlap coefficient, calculated on TCRB nucleotide sequences, was used to quantify repertoire sharing. TCRdb took this table from immuneACCESS and kept in-frame rearrangements with V and J called. Such tables lack part of the clones; where checked against another copy, unresolved V genes explain under half of the gap, and the rest is unexplained. D and trimming come from the DNA, and the V and J calls and clone size come from that table. The sample table records some 150,000 clones; less than 8.5% of these occur just once. About 1.3% of the sample is taken by the ten largest.

As for this clone: It lacks a known antigen. Base qualities are missing; no much larger clone stands one base away.

The chain is made from TRBV7-8 and TRBJ2-3, with the D gene too uncertain to name. This receptor was identified in a woman aged 25 to 39 in good health. The specimen was central memory CD4+ T cells from blood. Here is the DNA: TGTGCCAGCATCCCGCTGGCTGCAGATACGCAGTATTTT. This gives the protein CASIPLAADTQYF.